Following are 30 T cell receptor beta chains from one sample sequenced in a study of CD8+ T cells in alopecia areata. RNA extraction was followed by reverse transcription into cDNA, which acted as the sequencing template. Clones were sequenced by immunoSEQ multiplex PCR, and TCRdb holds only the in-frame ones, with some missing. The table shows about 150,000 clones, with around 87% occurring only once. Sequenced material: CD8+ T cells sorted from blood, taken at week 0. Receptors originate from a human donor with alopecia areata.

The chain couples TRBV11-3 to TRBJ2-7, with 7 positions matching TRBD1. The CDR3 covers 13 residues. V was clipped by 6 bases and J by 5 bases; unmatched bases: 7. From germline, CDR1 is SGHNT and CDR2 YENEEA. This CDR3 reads CASSSDRSHEQYF. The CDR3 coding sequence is TGTGCCAGCAGTTCGGACAGGTCCCACGAGCAGTACTTC.

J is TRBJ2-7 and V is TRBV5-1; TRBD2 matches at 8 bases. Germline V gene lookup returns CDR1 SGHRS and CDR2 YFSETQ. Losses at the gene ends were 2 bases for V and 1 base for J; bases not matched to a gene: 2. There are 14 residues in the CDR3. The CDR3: CASSFSSGSYEQYF. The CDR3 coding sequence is TGCGCCAGCAGCTTTTCTAGCGGGTCCTACGAGCAGTACTTC.

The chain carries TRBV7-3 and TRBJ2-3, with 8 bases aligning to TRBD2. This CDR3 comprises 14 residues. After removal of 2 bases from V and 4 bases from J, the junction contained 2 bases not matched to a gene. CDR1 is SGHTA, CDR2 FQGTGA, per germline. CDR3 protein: CASSLAGGSDTQYF. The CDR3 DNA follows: TGTGCCAGCAGCTTAGCGGGGGGTTCAGATACGCAGTATTTT.

CDR3 nucleotide sequence: TGTGCCAGCAGTACATACTACGAGCAGTACTTC. Protein product: CASSTYYEQYF. V usage is TRBV25-1 and J usage is TRBJ2-7; D remains unclear. Germline V gene sequence: CDR1 MGHDK, CDR2 SYGVNS. V lost 5 bases, J lost 3 bases, and 5 bases lay in between. This CDR3 has 11 residues.

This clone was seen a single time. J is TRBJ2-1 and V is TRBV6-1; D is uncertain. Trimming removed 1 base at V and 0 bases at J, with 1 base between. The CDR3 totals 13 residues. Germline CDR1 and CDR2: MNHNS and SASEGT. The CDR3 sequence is CASSEGSYNEQFF. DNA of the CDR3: TGTGCCAGCAGTGAAGGCTCCTACAATGAGCAGTTCTTC.

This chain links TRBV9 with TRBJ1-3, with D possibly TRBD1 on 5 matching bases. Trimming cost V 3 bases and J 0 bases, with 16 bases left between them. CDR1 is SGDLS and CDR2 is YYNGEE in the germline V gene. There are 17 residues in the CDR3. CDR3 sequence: CASSAEGTSHSGNTIYF. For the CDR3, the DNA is TGTGCCAGCAGCGCCGAGGGGACGTCACACTCTGGAAACACCATATATTTT.

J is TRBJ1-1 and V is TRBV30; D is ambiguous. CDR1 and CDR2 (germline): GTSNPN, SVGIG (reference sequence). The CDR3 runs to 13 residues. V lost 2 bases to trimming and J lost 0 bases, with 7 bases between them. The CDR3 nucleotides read TGTGCCTGGAGTTACAGTATGAACACTGAAGCTTTCTTT. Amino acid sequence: CAWSYSMNTEAFF.

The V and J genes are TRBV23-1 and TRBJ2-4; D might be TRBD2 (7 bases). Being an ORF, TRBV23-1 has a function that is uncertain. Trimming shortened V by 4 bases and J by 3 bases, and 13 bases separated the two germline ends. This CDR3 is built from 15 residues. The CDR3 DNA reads TGCGCCAGCAGTCGGGGGGGCGAGGGCAAAAACATTCAGTACTTC. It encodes CASSRGGEGKNIQYF.

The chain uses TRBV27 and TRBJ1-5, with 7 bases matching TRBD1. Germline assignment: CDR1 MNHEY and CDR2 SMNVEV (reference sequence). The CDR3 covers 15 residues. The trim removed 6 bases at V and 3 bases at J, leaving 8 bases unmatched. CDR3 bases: TGTGCCAGCAGGACGGGGACAGCCGACAATCAGCCCCAGCATTTT. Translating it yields CASRTGTADNQPQHF.

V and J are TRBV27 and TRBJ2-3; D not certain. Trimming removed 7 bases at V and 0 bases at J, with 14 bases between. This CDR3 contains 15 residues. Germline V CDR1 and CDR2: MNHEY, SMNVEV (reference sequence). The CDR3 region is CASTPLSPSTDTQYF. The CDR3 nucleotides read TGTGCCAGCACCCCGCTCAGTCCTAGCACAGATACGCAGTATTTT.

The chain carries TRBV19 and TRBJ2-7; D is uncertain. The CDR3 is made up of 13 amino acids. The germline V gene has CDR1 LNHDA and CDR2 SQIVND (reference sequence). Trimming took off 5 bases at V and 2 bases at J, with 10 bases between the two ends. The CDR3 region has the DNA TGTGCCAGTAGTTTAGGCCCAACCTACGAGCAGTACTTC. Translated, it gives CASSLGPTYEQYF.

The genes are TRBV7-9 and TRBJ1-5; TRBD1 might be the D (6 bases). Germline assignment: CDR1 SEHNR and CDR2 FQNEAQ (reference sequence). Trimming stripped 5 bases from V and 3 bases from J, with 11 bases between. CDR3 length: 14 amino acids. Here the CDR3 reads CASSPGEINQPQHF. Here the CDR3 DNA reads TGTGCCAGCAGCCCAGGGGAGATCAATCAGCCCCAGCATTTT.

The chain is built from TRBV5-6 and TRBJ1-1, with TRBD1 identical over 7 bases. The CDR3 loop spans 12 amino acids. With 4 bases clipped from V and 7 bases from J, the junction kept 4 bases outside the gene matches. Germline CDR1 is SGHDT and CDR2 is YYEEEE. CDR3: CASSGGQLEAFF. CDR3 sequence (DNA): TGTGCCAGCAGCGGGGGACAGCTTGAAGCTTTCTTT.

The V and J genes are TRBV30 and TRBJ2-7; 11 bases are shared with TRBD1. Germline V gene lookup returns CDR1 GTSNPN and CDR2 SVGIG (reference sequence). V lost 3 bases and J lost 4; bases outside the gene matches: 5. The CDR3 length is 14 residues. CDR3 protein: CAWRRTGGRYEQYF. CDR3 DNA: TGTGCCTGGAGACGGACAGGGGGCCGTTACGAGCAGTACTTC.

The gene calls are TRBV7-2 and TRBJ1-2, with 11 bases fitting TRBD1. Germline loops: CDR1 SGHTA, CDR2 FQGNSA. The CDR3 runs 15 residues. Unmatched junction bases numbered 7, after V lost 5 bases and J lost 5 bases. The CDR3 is CASSTGTGGRYGYTF. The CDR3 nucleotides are TGTGCCAGCAGCACGGGGACAGGGGGACGGTATGGCTACACCTTC.

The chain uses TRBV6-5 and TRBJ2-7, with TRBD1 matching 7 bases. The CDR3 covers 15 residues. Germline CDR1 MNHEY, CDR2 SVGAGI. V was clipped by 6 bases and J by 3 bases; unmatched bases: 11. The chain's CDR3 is CASSDHRGGNYEQYF. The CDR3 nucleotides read TGTGCCAGCAGCGACCACAGGGGCGGAAACTACGAGCAGTACTTC.

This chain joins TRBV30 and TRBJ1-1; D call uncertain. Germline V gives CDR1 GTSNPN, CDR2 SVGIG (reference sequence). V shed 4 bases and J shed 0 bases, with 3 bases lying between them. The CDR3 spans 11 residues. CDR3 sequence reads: CAWTLNTEAFF. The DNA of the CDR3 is TGTGCCTGGACGTTGAACACTGAAGCTTTCTTT.

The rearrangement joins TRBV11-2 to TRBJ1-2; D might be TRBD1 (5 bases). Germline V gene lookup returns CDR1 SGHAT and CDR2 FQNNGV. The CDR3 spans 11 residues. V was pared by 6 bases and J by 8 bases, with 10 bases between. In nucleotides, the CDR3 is TGTGCCAGCAGTCGGGACGGAGGCTACACCTTC. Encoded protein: CASSRDGGYTF.

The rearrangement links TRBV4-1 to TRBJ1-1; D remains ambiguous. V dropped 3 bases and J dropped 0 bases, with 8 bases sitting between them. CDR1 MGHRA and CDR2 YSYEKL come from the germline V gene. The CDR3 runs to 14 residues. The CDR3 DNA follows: TGCGCCAGCAGCCAGAAAATTGTGAACACTGAAGCTTTCTTT. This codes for CASSQKIVNTEAFF.

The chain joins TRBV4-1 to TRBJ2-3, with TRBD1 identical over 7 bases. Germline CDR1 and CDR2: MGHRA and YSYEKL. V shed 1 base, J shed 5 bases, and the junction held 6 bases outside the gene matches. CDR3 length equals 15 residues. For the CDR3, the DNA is TGCGCCAGCAGCCAAGGGTTAGGGGGCCGAGATACGCAGTATTTT. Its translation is CASSQGLGGRDTQYF.

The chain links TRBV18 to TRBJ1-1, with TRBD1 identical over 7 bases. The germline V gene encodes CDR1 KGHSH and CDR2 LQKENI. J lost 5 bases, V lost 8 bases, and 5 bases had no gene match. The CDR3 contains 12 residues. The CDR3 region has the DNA TGTGCCAGCCTGACAGGGTCGACTGAAGCTTTCTTT. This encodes CASLTGSTEAFF.

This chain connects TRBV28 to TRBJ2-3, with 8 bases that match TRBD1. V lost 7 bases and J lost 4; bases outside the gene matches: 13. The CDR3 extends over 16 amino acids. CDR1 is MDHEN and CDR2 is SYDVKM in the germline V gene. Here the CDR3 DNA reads TGTGCCAGCAATGTGGCCGGGACAGGTTATTCAGATACGCAGTATTTT. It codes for CASNVAGTGYSDTQYF. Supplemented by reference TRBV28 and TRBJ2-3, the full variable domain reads DVKVTQSSRYLVKRTGEKVFLECVQDMDHENMFWYRQDPGLGLRLIYFSYDVKMKEKGDIPEGYSVSREKKERFSLILESASTNQTSMYLCASNVAGTGYSDTQYFGPGTRLTVL.

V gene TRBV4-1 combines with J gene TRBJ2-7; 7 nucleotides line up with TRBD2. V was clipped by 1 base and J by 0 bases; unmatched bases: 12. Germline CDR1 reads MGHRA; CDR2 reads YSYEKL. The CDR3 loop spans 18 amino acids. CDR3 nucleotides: TGCGCCAGCAGCCAAGGGGGGTCTAGCGGCCCAAGCTCCTACGAGCAGTACTTC. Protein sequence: CASSQGGSSGPSSYEQYF.

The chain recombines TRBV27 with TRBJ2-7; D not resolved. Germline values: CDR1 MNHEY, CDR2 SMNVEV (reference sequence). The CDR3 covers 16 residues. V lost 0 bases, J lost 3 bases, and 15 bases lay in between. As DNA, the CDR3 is TGTGCCAGCAGTTTATCCCCTGGAAGTCATAGCTACGAGCAGTACTTC. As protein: CASSLSPGSHSYEQYF.

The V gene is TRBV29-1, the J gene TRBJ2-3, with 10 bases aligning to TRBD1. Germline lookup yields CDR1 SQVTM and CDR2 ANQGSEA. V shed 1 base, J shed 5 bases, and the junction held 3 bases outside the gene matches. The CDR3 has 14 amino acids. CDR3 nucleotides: TGCAGCGTTGAAGGACAGGGGGCACAAGATACGCAGTATTTT. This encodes CSVEGQGAQDTQYF.

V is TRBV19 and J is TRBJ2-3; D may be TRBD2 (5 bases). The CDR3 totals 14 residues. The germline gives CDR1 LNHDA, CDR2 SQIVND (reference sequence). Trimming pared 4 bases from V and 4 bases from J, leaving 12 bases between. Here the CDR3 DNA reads TGTGCCAGTAGTAAATCGGACTCAGCAGATACGCAGTATTTT. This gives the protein CASSKSDSADTQYF.

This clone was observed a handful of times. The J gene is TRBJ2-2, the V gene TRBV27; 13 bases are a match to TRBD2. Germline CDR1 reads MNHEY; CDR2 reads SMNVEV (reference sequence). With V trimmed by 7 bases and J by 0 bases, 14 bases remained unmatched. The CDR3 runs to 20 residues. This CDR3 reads CASNGRGQGTSGANTGELFF. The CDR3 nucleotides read TGTGCCAGCAACGGTCGCGGACAGGGGACTAGCGGGGCGAACACCGGGGAGCTGTTTTTT.

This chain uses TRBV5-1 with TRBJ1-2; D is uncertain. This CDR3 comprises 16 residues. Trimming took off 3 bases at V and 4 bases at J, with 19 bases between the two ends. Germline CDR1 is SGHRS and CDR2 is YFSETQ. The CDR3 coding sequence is TGCGCCAGCAGCTCGGAGCCCGGTGGAGCGGCCTATGGCTACACCTTC. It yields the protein CASSSEPGGAAYGYTF.

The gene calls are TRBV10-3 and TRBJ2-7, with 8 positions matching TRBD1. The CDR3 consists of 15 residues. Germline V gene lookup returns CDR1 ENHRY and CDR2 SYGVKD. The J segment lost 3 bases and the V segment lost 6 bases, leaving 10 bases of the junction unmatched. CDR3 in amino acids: CAISGRTGNYYEQYF. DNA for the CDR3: TGTGCCATCAGCGGTCGGACAGGGAATTACTACGAGCAGTACTTC.

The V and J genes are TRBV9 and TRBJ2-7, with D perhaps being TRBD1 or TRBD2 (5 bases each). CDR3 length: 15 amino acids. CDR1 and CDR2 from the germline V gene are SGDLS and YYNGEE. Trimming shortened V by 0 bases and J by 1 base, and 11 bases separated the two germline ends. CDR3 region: CASSVEGTPSYEQYF. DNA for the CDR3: TGTGCCAGCAGCGTAGAGGGGACGCCGTCCTACGAGCAGTACTTC. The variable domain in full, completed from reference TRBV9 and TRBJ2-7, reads DSGVTQTPKHLITATGQRVTLRCSPRSGDLSVYWYQQSLDQGLQFLIQYYNGEERAKGNILERFSAQQFPDLHSELNLSSLELGDSALYFCASSVEGTPSYEQYFGPGTRLTVT.